This T cell receptor beta chain was sequenced for a study of cytomegalovirus exposure and HLA in healthy donors. Turning to this clone: The target antigen is unknown.

CDR1 is MNHNS, CDR2 SASEGT, per germline. J gave up 6 bases and V 6 bases, and 7 bases lay outside the gene matches. The CDR3 sequence is 15 residues long. A multiplex PCR was run with 60 Vbeta primers and 13 Jbeta primers. Sequencing used immunoSEQ multiplex PCR; TCRdb keeps in-frame clones, though not all of them. The sample records about 160,000 clones, roughly 77% being singletons. The study's findings and limits: Excluded: some indistinguishable V segments such as TRBV6-2 and TRBV6-3.

Source material: PBMCs. The chain uses TRBV6-1 and TRBJ2-1, with TRBD2 matching 11 bases. The receptor's source is a man aged 45 to 65 in good health and CMV-seropositive. The CDR3, as DNA: TGTGCCAGCAGGGCTAGCGGGGGGCCCAGCAATGAGCAGTTCTTC. This translates into CASRASGGPSNEQFF.